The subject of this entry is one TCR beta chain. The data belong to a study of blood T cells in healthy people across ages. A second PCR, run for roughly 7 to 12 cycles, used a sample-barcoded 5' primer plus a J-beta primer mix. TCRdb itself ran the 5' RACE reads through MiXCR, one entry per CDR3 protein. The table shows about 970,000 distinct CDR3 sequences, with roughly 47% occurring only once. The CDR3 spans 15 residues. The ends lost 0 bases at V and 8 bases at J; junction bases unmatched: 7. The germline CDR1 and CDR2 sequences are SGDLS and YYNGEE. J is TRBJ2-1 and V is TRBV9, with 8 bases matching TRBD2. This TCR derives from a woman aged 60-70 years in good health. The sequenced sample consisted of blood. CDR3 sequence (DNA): TGTGCCAGCAGCGTAGCGGGAGGGCCGAATGATGAGCAGTTCTTC. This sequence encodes CASSVAGGPNDEQFF.